Described below is a single T cell receptor beta chain sequence and its context. Sequencing was performed with immunoSEQ multiplex PCR; in TCRdb, only in-frame clones are kept and a portion is missing. This table has a few hundred thousand clones, more than 85% appearing once. The sample comes from a study of shared T cell receptors in the human thymus. Germline V gives CDR1 SGHRS, CDR2 YFSETQ. V trimming: 4 bases; J trimming: 4 bases; junction bases outside the gene matches: 16. This CDR3 is 18 amino acids long. The sequence was collected from a human donor. V gene TRBV5-1 combines with J gene TRBJ1-2, with TRBD1 matching over 10 bases. The sequencing input was thymocytes. CDR3 nucleotide sequence: TGCGCCAGCAGCCAGTCCCCGGGACAGGGGTTACAGAGCTATGGCTACACCTTC. Residues: CASSQSPGQGLQSYGYTF. The entire variable domain, with the rest obtained from reference TRBV5-1 and TRBJ1-2, is as follows: KAGVTQTPRYLIKTRGQQVTLSCSPISGHRSVSWYQQTPGQGLQFLFEYFSETQRNKGNFPGRFSGRQFSNSRSEMNVSTLELGDSALYLCASSQSPGQGLQSYGYTFGSGTRLTVV.